The 28 T cell receptor beta chains below come from one sample, sequenced in a study of T cell changes during pregnancy in multiple sclerosis. The assay was immunoSEQ multiplex PCR, and TCRdb's table has in-frame clones only and misses some. The data contain tens of thousands of clones, about 90% of them singletons. The sample in question was CD4+ T cells from peripheral blood mononuclear cells, obtained in the second trimester of pregnancy. The receptors were gathered from a female donor with multiple sclerosis, enrolled in a pregnancy study.

The rearrangement joins TRBV5-1 to TRBJ2-2; 8 bases agree with TRBD1. The J segment lost 2 bases and the V segment lost 4 bases, leaving 10 bases of the junction unmatched. The CDR3 length is 17 residues. Germline-derived CDR1 and CDR2 are SGHRS and YFSETQ. In DNA form, the CDR3 reads TGCGCCAGCAGCCTCTGGGGCGGGACAGGAAACACCGGGGAGCTGTTTTTT. This sequence encodes CASSLWGGTGNTGELFF.

V and J are TRBV28 and TRBJ1-1; 10 nucleotides agree with TRBD1. Unmatched junction bases numbered 19, after V lost 3 bases and J lost 6 bases. This CDR3 has 19 amino acids. Germline V gene lookup returns CDR1 MDHEN and CDR2 SYDVKM. The CDR3 loop is CASSFGFVVTGGPGAEAFF. CDR3 nucleotides: TGTGCCAGCAGTTTTGGGTTTGTAGTGACAGGGGGCCCGGGGGCTGAAGCTTTCTTT.

This chain uses TRBV5-1 with TRBJ1-2; 11 bases are a match to TRBD1. Trimming at V came to 2 bases and at J to 3 bases, leaving 3 bases not matched to a gene. The CDR3 covers 15 residues. Per the germline V gene, CDR1 is SGHRS and CDR2 is YFSETQ. For the CDR3, the DNA is TGCGCCAGCAGCTTTTGGACAGGGGGCGACTATGGCTACACCTTC. Its translation is CASSFWTGGDYGYTF. The full variable domain, rest sourced from reference TRBV5-1 and TRBJ1-2, is KAGVTQTPRYLIKTRGQQVTLSCSPISGHRSVSWYQQTPGQGLQFLFEYFSETQRNKGNFPGRFSGRQFSNSRSEMNVSTLELGDSALYLCASSFWTGGDYGYTFGSGTRLTVV.

The V and J genes are TRBV27 and TRBJ2-1; TRBD1 agrees at 7 bases. The CDR3 is 16 amino acids. Germline V gene sequence: CDR1 MNHEY, CDR2 SMNVEV (reference sequence). Trimming cost V 6 bases and J 2 bases; bases outside gene matches: 10. The chain's CDR3 is CASRPLGQSAYNEQFF. CDR3 nucleotide sequence: TGTGCCAGCAGACCCCTGGGACAGTCCGCCTACAATGAGCAGTTCTTC.

The chain is built from TRBV19 and TRBJ1-5; the D is unclear. V lost 4 bases to trimming and J lost 9 bases, with 10 bases between them. The CDR3 extends over 12 amino acids. Germline V lookup: CDR1 LNHDA, CDR2 SQIVND (reference sequence). The CDR3 sequence: CASSTSSGPQHF. The CDR3 nucleotides are TGTGCCAGTAGTACCTCGAGTGGGCCCCAGCATTTT.

V is TRBV30 and J is TRBJ1-2, with D tentatively TRBD1 (6 bases). Trimming removed 0 bases from V and 0 bases from J, with 11 bases in between. Germline V CDR1 and CDR2: GTSNPN, SVGIG (reference sequence). This CDR3 comprises 15 residues. In nucleotides, the CDR3 is TGTGCCTGGAGTGTGGGGGCAACCACTAACTATGGCTACACCTTC. This translates into CAWSVGATTNYGYTF.

The chain has TRBV29-1 and TRBJ2-3; D might be TRBD2 (5 bases). Trimming cost V 3 bases and J 3 bases, with 7 bases left between them. Germline assignment: CDR1 SQVTM and CDR2 ANQGSEA. This CDR3 comprises 12 residues. The CDR3 spells CSVEGETDTQYF. For the CDR3, the DNA is TGCAGCGTTGAGGGAGAGACAGATACGCAGTATTTT.

The rearrangement joins TRBV4-2 to TRBJ2-5; TRBD1 matches at 8 bases. This CDR3 has 13 amino acids. The germline CDR1 and CDR2 sequences are LGHNA and YNFKEQ. With V trimmed by 4 bases and J by 4 bases, 2 bases remained unmatched. The CDR3, as DNA: TGTGCCAGCAGCCGAGACAGGGGAGAGACCCAGTACTTC. Translated, it gives CASSRDRGETQYF.

This chain uses TRBV5-5 with TRBJ1-1; maybe TRBD1 (5 bases). With 3 bases removed from V and 7 bases from J, the gap between germline ends came to 16 bases. This CDR3 contains 14 residues. Looked up from germline, CDR1 is SGHKS and CDR2 is YYEKEE (reference sequence). This CDR3 reads CASSSGGASGEAFF. Written as DNA, the CDR3 is TGTGCCAGCAGCTCAGGAGGGGCCAGTGGTGAAGCTTTCTTT.

The V call is TRBV5-1, the J call TRBJ2-7; 7 bases line up with TRBD2. CDR3 length equals 16 residues. V shed 4 bases and J 4 bases; nucleotides not matched to a gene: 14. The germline gives CDR1 SGHRS, CDR2 YFSETQ. The CDR3 sequence is CASSPGGSGTFYEQYF. CDR3 nucleotides: TGCGCCAGCAGCCCGGGTGGCAGCGGGACTTTTTACGAGCAGTACTTC.

The chain employs TRBV28 and TRBJ2-6; TRBD1 aligns across 7 bases. Trimming at V came to 4 bases and at J to 0 bases, leaving 9 bases not matched to a gene. Germline V gives CDR1 MDHEN, CDR2 SYDVKM. The CDR3 sequence is 18 residues long. CDR3 protein: CASSSTTGIGSGANVLTF. CDR3 DNA sequence: TGTGCCAGCAGTTCAACGACAGGGATAGGCTCTGGGGCCAACGTCCTGACTTTC. Based on the CDR3 plus reference TRBV28 and TRBJ2-6, the full variable domain is DVKVTQSSRYLVKRTGEKVFLECVQDMDHENMFWYRQDPGLGLRLIYFSYDVKMKEKGDIPEGYSVSREKKERFSLILESASTNQTSMYLCASSSTTGIGSGANVLTFGAGSRLTVL.

V is TRBV30 and J is TRBJ1-4; 7 bases agree with TRBD1. The V and J ends lost 7 bases and 4 bases, in that order; junction bases with no gene match: 3. CDR3 length equals 12 residues. Germline V gene sequence: CDR1 GTSNPN, CDR2 SVGIG (reference sequence). The CDR3 spells CALGQLNEKLFF. The CDR3 region has the DNA TGTGCCTTGGGACAGCTTAATGAAAAACTGTTTTTT.

In nucleotides, the CDR3 is TGCGCCAGCAGTTACAGGGTATTAGATGGCTACACCTTC. Its protein product is CASSYRVLDGYTF. This chain uses TRBV23-1 with TRBJ1-2; possibly TRBD1 for D (6 bases). TRBV23-1 belongs to the ORF category, with a function that is uncertain. V was shortened by 5 bases and J by 6 bases, with 13 bases between the two germline ends. CDR3 length: 13 amino acids.

The V call is TRBV5-1, the J call TRBJ2-3; perhaps TRBD1 as D (6 bases). The germline CDR1 and CDR2 sequences are SGHRS and YFSETQ. This CDR3 is 16 amino acids long. The ends were cut back, 1 base at V and 3 bases at J, with 15 bases in the middle. The CDR3: CASSLSGPGTTDTQYF. The CDR3 bases are TGCGCCAGCAGCTTGAGTGGGCCAGGGACAACAGATACGCAGTATTTT.

J is TRBJ1-1 and V is TRBV10-3; D not certain. The CDR3 totals 14 residues. V was cut by 2 bases and J by 5 bases, with 12 bases left in between. CDR1 and CDR2 (germline): ENHRY, SYGVKD. DNA for the CDR3: TGTGCCATCAGTGAGGGCCCGCGGGGAACTGAAGCTTTCTTT. Its translation is CAISEGPRGTEAFF.

The rearrangement joins TRBV4-1 to TRBJ2-1; tentatively, D is TRBD2 (5 bases). Germline-derived CDR1 and CDR2 are MGHRA and YSYEKL. The CDR3 contains 14 residues. Trimming took 5 bases from V and 6 from J, leaving 14 bases between them. CDR3 amino acids: CASSSPSPPNEQFF. The CDR3, as DNA: TGCGCCAGCAGCTCCCCTAGCCCACCCAATGAGCAGTTCTTC.

The chain recombines TRBV2 with TRBJ2-1, with TRBD2 matching 13 bases. The germline V gene encodes CDR1 SNHLY and CDR2 FYNNEI. V lost 8 bases to trimming and J lost 7 bases; unmatched junction nucleotides: 5. The CDR3 spans 14 residues. The CDR3 loop reads CASGLAGERNEQFF. The CDR3 DNA sequence: TGTGCCAGCGGACTAGCGGGAGAGAGGAATGAGCAGTTCTTC.

Only one count was recorded for this clone. The chain couples TRBV6-4 to TRBJ2-1; 8 positions agree with TRBD2. In germline, CDR1 is MRHNA, CDR2 SNTAGT. V trimming: 3 bases; J trimming: 7 bases; junction bases outside the gene matches: 8. The CDR3 contains 15 residues. The DNA for the CDR3 is TGTGCCAGCAGTGAAGAGACTAGCGACCCAAATGAGCAGTTCTTC. This codes for CASSEETSDPNEQFF.

V and J are TRBV7-2 and TRBJ2-1, with D possibly being TRBD2 (7 bases). CDR1 and CDR2 from the germline V gene are SGHTA and FQGNSA. This CDR3 is 14 amino acids long. Trimming took off 0 bases at V and 8 bases at J, with 11 bases between the two ends. The CDR3 region is CASSLAGGPHEQFF. The CDR3 DNA is TGTGCCAGCAGCTTAGCGGGGGGGCCCCATGAGCAGTTCTTC.

This clone was found a few times. In DNA form, the CDR3 reads TGTGCCAGCACTCTAAGGAGGACTGAAGCTTTCTTT. This sequence encodes CASTLRRTEAFF. The genes are TRBV7-2 and TRBJ1-1; D is ambiguous. The V gene's germline CDR1 is SGHTA and CDR2 FQGNSA. The CDR3 length is 12 residues. Trimming pared 7 bases from V and 5 bases from J, leaving 11 bases between. Full variable domain (rest looked up from reference TRBV7-2 and TRBJ1-1): GAGVSQSPSNKVTEKGKDVELRCDPISGHTALYWYRQSLGQGLEFLIYFQGNSAPDKSGLPSDRFSAERTGGSVSTLTIQRTQQEDSAVYLCASTLRRTEAFFGQGTRLTVV.

This chain links TRBV10-3 with TRBJ1-5, with 8 bases aligning to TRBD1. V was clipped by 4 bases and J by 4 bases; unmatched bases: 9. The germline V gene encodes CDR1 ENHRY and CDR2 SYGVKD. The CDR3 is made up of 16 amino acids. CDR3 sequence reads: CAISGARQGINQPQHF. The CDR3 DNA sequence: TGTGCCATCAGTGGGGCCCGACAGGGGATTAATCAGCCCCAGCATTTT.

The V and J genes are TRBV5-1 and TRBJ2-1; TRBD1 aligns across 10 bases. This CDR3 has 16 amino acids. The V and J ends lost 2 bases and 7 bases, in that order; junction bases with no gene match: 9. Germline CDR1 reads SGHRS; CDR2 reads YFSETQ. The CDR3 DNA sequence: TGCGCCAGCAGCTTCGGGGGGACAGGGGTAGGAAATGAGCAGTTCTTC. It specifies CASSFGGTGVGNEQFF.

The chain joins TRBV28 to TRBJ1-5, with D perhaps TRBD1 (6 bases). Looked up from germline, CDR1 is MDHEN and CDR2 is SYDVKM. The CDR3 contains 15 residues. The germline V and J ends were trimmed by 1 base and 8 bases, with 15 bases remaining between them. The CDR3 coding sequence is TGTGCCAGCAGTTTATCGGCAGGGGACGATAAGCCCCAGCATTTT. It is translated as CASSLSAGDDKPQHF.

The genes are TRBV5-5 and TRBJ2-1; D is possibly TRBD1 (6 bases). Trimming left V 1 base short and J 6 bases short, with 11 bases between. This CDR3 spans 14 amino acids. Germline CDR1 reads SGHKS; CDR2 reads YYEKEE (reference sequence). In DNA form, the CDR3 reads TGTGCCAGCAGCTTGAGGGGGAATTTCAATGAGCAGTTCTTC. It encodes CASSLRGNFNEQFF.

The V call is TRBV5-6, the J call TRBJ2-2; possible D gene TRBD1, 6 bases. V lost 0 bases and J 4 bases, leaving 16 bases between the germline ends. The CDR3 totals 17 residues. CDR1 is SGHDT, CDR2 YYEEEE, per germline. CDR3 DNA sequence: TGTGCCAGCAGCTTGGGTGGGGGCAGAAGACCCACCGGGGAGCTGTTTTTT. Translated: CASSLGGGRRPTGELFF.

This chain uses TRBV27 with TRBJ2-7; 9 nucleotides line up with TRBD1. J was trimmed by 6 bases and V by 8 bases; bases with no gene match: 11. The CDR3 runs 14 residues. CDR1 and CDR2 from the germline V gene are MNHEY and SMNVEV (reference sequence). The CDR3 nucleotides read TGTGCCAGCGGGACTCGCGGGGGACAGGGCGAGCAGTACTTC. This codes for CASGTRGGQGEQYF.

In nucleotides, the CDR3 is TGTGCCATCAGTGGGGAAGGGGGGGCCCTAGATACGCAGTATTTT. It translates to CAISGEGGALDTQYF. The genes are TRBV10-3 and TRBJ2-3, with a possible D match to TRBD2 (7 bases). The CDR3 is made up of 15 amino acids. V was clipped by 4 bases and J by 5 bases, with 16 bases between them. Germline V lookup: CDR1 ENHRY, CDR2 SYGVKD.

The rearrangement links TRBV18 to TRBJ2-1; 11 bases line up with TRBD2. This CDR3 region has 16 residues. CDR1 is KGHSH and CDR2 is LQKENI in the germline V gene. The trim removed 3 bases at V and 9 bases at J, leaving 10 bases unmatched. The CDR3 loop reads CASSPGTSGRVSEQFF. CDR3 nucleotide sequence: TGTGCCAGCTCACCCGGGACTAGCGGCCGAGTTAGTGAGCAGTTCTTC.